This TCR beta chain came from a study of T-cell memory formation after mild COVID-19 (dated by TCRdb to about 2021). Context from the whole study: TCR sequence clusters from the two donors were found to be largely donor specific. Two young, previously healthy adult volunteers, one female and one male, were included in the cohort. In a couple of donors, T-cell clones that expanded and contracted after mild COVID-19 were tracked by sequencing TCRalpha and TCRbeta repertoires over time. Overall study results and their limits: Only two mild cases were covered in the study, and larger cohorts including severe cases with pre-infection samples were considered necessary. Contracting CD4+ clones were located mainly in the CM and EM memory subsets, whereas CD8+ clones were found to be enriched in EMRA. SARS-CoV-2 specificity of the second-wave clones peaking on day 37 was not confirmed. Some responding clones were found in pre-infection memory, which suggests that pre-existing cross-reactive memory T cells took part in the SARS-CoV-2 response. Balanced CD4/CD8 phenotypes were observed for clones contracting from day 15 to 85, whereas a bias towards CD4+ was observed for a second wave of clones expanding from day 15 to 37.

The CDR3 numbers 16 residues from cysteine through phenylalanine. The only DNA kept is the CDR3, 48 bases in frame from the first base. The germline V gene encodes CDR1 GTSNPN and CDR2 SVGIG (reference sequence). Germline trimming: 1 base from V, 6 bases from J; junction bases outside gene matches: 8. Sequencing took place on an Illumina NovaSeq 6000. TCRalpha and TCRbeta cDNA libraries were built by 5'RACE with constant-segment primers, adding sample barcodes and unique molecular identifiers. RNA was extracted from every sample with Trizol reagent. Library amplification was performed in two PCR steps, and a second sample barcode and Illumina TruSeq adapters were introduced in the second step. Libraries were sequenced on an Illumina NovaSeq with 2 x 150 bp paired-end reads. As for how the authors treated the data: Reads were demultiplexed and collapsed into UMI-guided consensus sequences with migec v1.2.7. Using mixcr v2.1.11, UMI consensuses were aligned to TRA and TRB V and J templates and then assembled into clonotypes. Clonotypes were classified as expanded or contracted when called significant by both edgeR and NoisET, with noise models trained on biological replicates. For edgeR calls, the cutoffs were a false discovery rate-adjusted p below 0.01 and a log2 fold-change threshold of 1. PCA with hierarchical clustering of max-normalized trajectories of the 1000 most abundant clonotypes was used as exploratory dynamics analysis. Separately sequenced CD4+ and CD8+ repertoires were used to assign a CD4 or CD8 phenotype to each responding clone. Starting from the raw public reads, TCRdb applied fastp trimming at Q25, assembled clones with MiXCR and retained in-frame beta chains. All rows with the same CDR3 protein become a single entry with the most common DNA and genes. The V and J calls and clone size are TCRdb's, not the authors'. Counted in this sample were over 300,000 distinct CDR3 sequences; less than 25% of them appeared once. The ten largest clones take up roughly a fifth of the sample.

Concerning this clonotype: Its antigen target is currently unknown. One base away there is no much larger clone; base qualities are not given.

Ficoll-Paque density gradient centrifugation was used to isolate PBMCs. This clonotype was obtained from a young man who had mild COVID-19 (a few samples of this study predate the infection). The sample titles of this study are shuffled in the database, so cell type and time point are left out; the donor was told from shared clones. The chain was built from TRBV30 and TRBJ2-1, with 11 bases matching TRBD1. Sequencing used PBMCs or a T cell subset sorted from them (not recorded which). CDR3 region: CAWSGKRTGGRNEQFF. The DNA is TGTGCCTGGAGTGGGAAGCGGACAGGGGGCCGCAATGAGCAGTTCTTC.